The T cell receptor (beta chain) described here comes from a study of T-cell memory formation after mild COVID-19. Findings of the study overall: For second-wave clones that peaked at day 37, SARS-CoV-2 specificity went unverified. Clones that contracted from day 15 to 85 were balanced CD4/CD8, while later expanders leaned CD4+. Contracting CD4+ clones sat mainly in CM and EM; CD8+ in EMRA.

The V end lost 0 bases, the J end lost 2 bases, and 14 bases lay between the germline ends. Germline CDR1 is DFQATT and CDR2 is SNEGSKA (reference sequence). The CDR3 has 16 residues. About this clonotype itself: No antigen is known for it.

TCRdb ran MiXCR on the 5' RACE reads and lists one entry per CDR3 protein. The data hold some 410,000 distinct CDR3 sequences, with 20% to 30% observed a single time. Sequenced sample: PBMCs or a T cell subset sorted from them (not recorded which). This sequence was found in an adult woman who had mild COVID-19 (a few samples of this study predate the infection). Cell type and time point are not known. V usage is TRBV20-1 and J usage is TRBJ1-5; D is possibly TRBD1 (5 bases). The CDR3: CSAREEGRYGNQPQHF. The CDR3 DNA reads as TGCAGTGCTAGAGAAGAGGGGCGGTATGGCAATCAGCCCCAGCATTTT.